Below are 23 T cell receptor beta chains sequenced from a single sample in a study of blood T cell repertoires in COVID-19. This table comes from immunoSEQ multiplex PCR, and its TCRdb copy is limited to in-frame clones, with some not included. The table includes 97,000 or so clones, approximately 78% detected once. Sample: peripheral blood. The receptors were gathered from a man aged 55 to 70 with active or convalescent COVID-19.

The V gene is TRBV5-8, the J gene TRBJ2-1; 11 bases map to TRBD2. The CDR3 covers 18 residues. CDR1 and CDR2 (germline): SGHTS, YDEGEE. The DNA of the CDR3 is TGTGCGAGCGGGGGAGACAGGGGAGGACTAGCGGGTTACAATGAGCAGTTCTTC. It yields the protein CASGGDRGGLAGYNEQFF.

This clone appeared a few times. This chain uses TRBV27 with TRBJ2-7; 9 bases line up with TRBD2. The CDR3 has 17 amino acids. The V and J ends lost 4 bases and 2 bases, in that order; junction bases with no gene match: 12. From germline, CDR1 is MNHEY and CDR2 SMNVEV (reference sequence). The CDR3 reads CASSSTGPSGATYEQYF. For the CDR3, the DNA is TGTGCCAGCAGTTCGACAGGGCCTAGCGGGGCCACCTACGAGCAGTACTTC.

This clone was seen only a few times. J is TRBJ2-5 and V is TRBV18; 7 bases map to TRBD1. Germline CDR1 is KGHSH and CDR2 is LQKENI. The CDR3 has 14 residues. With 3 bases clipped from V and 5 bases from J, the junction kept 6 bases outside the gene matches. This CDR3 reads CASSPGTGEETQYF. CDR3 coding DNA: TGTGCCAGCTCACCGGGCACAGGGGAGGAGACCCAGTACTTC.

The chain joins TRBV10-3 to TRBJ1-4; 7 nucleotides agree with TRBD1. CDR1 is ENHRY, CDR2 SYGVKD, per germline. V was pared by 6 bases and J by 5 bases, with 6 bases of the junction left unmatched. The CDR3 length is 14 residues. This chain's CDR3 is CAISPTGPNEKLFF. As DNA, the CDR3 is TGTGCCATCAGCCCGACAGGGCCCAATGAAAAACTGTTTTTT.

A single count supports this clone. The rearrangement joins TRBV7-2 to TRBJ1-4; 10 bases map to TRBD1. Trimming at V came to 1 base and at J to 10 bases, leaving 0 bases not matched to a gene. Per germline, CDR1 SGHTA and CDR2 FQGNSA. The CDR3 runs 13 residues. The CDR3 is CASSLGTGGKLFF. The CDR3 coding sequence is TGTGCCAGCAGCTTAGGGACAGGGGGAAAACTGTTTTTT.

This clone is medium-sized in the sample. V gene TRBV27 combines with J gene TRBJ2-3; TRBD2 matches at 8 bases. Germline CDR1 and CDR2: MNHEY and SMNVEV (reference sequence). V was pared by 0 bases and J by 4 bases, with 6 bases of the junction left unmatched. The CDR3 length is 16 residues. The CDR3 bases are TGTGCCAGCAGTTTATCCCCGGGGGGGGCACCAGATACGCAGTATTTT. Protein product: CASSLSPGGAPDTQYF.

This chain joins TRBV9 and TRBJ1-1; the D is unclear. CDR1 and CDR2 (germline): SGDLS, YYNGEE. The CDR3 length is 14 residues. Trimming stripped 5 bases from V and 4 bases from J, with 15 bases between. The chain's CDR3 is CASSRRAGSTEAFF. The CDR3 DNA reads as TGTGCCAGCAGTCGGAGGGCCGGTTCCACTGAAGCTTTCTTT. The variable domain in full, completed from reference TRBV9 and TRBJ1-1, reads DSGVTQTPKHLITATGQRVTLRCSPRSGDLSVYWYQQSLDQGLQFLIQYYNGEERAKGNILERFSAQQFPDLHSELNLSSLELGDSALYFCASSRRAGSTEAFFGQGTRLTVV.

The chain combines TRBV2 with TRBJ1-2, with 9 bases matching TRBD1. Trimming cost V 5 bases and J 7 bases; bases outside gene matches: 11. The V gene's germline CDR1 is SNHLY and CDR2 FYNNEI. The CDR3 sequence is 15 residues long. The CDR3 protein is CASSITGQGPFGYTF. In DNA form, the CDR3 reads TGTGCCAGCAGTATAACGGGACAGGGACCTTTTGGCTACACCTTC.

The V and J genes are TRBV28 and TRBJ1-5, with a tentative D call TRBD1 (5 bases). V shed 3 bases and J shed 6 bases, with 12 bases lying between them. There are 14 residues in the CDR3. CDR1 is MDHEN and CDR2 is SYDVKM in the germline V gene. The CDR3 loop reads CASSFGGRTQPQHF. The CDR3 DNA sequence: TGTGCCAGCAGTTTTGGGGGGAGGACTCAGCCCCAGCATTTT.

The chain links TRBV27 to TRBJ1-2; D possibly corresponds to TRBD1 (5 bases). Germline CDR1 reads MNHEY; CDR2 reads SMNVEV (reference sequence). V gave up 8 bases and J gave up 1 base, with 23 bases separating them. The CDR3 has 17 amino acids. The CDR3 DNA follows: TGTGCCAGCCGAACCCTTTGGGGCACCCAAAGTAACTATGGCTACACCTTC. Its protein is CASRTLWGTQSNYGYTF.

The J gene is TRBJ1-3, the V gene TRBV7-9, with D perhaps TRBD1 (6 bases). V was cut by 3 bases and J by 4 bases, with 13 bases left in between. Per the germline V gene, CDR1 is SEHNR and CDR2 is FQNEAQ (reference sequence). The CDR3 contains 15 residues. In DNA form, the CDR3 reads TGTGCCAGCAGCTTGATTGACAGGCCGGGAAACACCATATATTTT. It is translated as CASSLIDRPGNTIYF. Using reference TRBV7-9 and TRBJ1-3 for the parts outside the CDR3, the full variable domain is DTGVSQNPRHKITKRGQNVTFRCDPISEHNRLYWYRQTLGQGPEFLTYFQNEAQLEKSRLLSDRFSAERPKGSFSTLEIQRTEQGDSAMYLCASSLIDRPGNTIYFGEGSWLTVV.

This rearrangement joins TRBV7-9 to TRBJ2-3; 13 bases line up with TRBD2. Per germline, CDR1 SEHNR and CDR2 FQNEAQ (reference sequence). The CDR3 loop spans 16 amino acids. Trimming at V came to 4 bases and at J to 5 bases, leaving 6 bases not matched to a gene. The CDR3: CASSWSRTSGRDTQYF. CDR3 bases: TGTGCCAGCAGCTGGAGTAGGACTAGCGGGAGAGATACGCAGTATTTT. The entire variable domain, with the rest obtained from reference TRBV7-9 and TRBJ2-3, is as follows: DTGVSQNPRHKITKRGQNVTFRCDPISEHNRLYWYRQTLGQGPEFLTYFQNEAQLEKSRLLSDRFSAERPKGSFSTLEIQRTEQGDSAMYLCASSWSRTSGRDTQYFGPGTRLTVL.

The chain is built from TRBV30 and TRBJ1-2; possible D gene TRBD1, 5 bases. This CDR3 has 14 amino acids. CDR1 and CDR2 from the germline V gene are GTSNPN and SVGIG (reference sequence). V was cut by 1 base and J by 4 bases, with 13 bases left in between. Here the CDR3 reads CAWSAGGTRYGYTF. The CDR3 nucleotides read TGTGCCTGGAGTGCCGGGGGGACGCGCTATGGCTACACCTTC.

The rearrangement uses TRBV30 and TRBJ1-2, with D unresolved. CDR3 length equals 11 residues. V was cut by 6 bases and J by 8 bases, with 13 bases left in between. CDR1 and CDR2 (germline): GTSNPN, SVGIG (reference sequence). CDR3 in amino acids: CACPTLGGYTF. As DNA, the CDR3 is TGTGCCTGCCCTACCCTGGGCGGCTACACCTTC.

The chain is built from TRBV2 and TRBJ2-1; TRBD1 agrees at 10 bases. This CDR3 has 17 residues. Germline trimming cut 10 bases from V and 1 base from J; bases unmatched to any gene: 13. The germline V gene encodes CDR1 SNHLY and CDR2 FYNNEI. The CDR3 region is CATLTGGYHGSYNEQFF. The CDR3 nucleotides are TGTGCCACCCTGACAGGGGGCTATCATGGTTCCTACAATGAGCAGTTCTTC.

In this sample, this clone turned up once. The CDR3 nucleotides read TGTGCCAGCAGAGGTGACACACCTAATAATTCACCCCTCCACTTT. It translates to CASRGDTPNNSPLHF. The chain recombines TRBV6-5 with TRBJ1-6; D unclear. The V and J ends lost 6 bases and 5 bases respectively, with 14 bases between them. Germline assignment: CDR1 MNHEY and CDR2 SVGAGI. The CDR3 is made up of 15 amino acids.

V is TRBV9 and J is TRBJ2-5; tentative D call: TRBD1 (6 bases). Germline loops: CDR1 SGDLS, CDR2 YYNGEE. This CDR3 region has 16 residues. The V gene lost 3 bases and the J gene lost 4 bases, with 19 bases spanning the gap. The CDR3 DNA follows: TGTGCCAGCAGCGGAGAGGTGGGGGCGAGAGGAGAGACCCAGTACTTC. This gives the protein CASSGEVGARGETQYF.

This CDR3 is CASRGTPGQGKNSNQPQHF. The CDR3 coding sequence is TGCGCCAGCAGAGGAACACCGGGACAGGGGAAGAATAGCAATCAGCCCCAGCATTTT. V gene TRBV10-2 combines with J gene TRBJ1-5; 10 nucleotides match TRBD1. There are 19 residues in the CDR3. V lost 6 bases and J lost 0; bases outside the gene matches: 14. Per germline, CDR1 WSHSY and CDR2 SAAADI.

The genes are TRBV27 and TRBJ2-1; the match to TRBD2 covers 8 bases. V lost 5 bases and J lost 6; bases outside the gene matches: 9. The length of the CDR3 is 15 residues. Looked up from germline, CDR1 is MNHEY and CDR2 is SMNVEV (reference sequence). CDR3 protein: CASSVPGLALNEQFF. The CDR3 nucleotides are TGTGCCAGCAGTGTCCCCGGACTAGCCCTCAATGAGCAGTTCTTC.

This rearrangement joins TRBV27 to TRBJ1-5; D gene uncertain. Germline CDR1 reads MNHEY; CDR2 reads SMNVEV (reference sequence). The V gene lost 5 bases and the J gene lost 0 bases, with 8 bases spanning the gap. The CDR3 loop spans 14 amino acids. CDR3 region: CASSPFYSNQPQHF. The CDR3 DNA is TGTGCCAGCAGTCCTTTTTATAGCAATCAGCCCCAGCATTTT.

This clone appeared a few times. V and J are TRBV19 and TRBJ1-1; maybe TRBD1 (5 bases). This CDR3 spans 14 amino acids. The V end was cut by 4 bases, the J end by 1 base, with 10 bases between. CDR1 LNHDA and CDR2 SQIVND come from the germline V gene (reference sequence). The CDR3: CASSKGHKNTEAFF. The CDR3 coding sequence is TGTGCCAGTAGTAAAGGACACAAGAACACTGAAGCTTTCTTT. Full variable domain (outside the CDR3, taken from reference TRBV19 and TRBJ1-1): DGGITQSPKYLFRKEGQNVTLSCEQNLNHDAMYWYRQDPGQGLRLIYYSQIVNDFQKGDIAEGYSVSREKKESFPLTVTSAQKNPTAFYLCASSKGHKNTEAFFGQGTRLTVV.

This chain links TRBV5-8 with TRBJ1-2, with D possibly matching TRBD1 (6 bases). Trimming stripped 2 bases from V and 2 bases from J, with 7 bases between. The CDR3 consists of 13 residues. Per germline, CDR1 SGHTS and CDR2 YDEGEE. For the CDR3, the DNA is TGTGCCAGCAGCTTTCAGGGGAACTATGGCTACACCTTC. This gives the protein CASSFQGNYGYTF.

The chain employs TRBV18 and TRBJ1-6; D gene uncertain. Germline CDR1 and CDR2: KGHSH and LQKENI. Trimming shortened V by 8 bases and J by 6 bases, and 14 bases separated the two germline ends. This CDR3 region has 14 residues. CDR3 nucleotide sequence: TGTGCCAGCGCAGAGGGTCATCCTAATTCACCCCTCCACTTT. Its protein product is CASAEGHPNSPLHF.